Listed here are 26 T cell receptor beta chains from one sample, sequenced in a study of cytomegalovirus exposure and HLA in healthy donors. The study ran its PCR with 60 Vbeta and 13 Jbeta primers. Clones were sequenced by immunoSEQ multiplex PCR, and TCRdb holds only the in-frame ones, with some missing. This table has about 73,000 clones, roughly 70% appearing once. Sequencing was carried out using PBMCs. Receptor source: a man aged 65 to 79 in good health and CMV-seronegative.

The chain is built from TRBV9 and TRBJ1-6, with no clear D. In germline, CDR1 is SGDLS, CDR2 YYNGEE. The CDR3 contains 14 residues. Between the trimmed V and J ends, which lost 7 bases and 0 bases, there was a span of 8 bases. The CDR3 spells CASGESSYNSPLHF. CDR3 coding DNA: TGTGCCAGCGGCGAGAGCTCCTATAATTCACCCCTCCACTTT.

This chain links TRBV30 with TRBJ2-7, with D maybe TRBD2 (5 bases). The CDR3 has 12 amino acids. Trimming shortened V by 5 bases and J by 3 bases, and 11 bases separated the two germline ends. Germline V gives CDR1 GTSNPN, CDR2 SVGIG (reference sequence). In DNA form, the CDR3 reads TGTGCCTGGGCGGGTTTGGGCTACGAGCAGTACTTC. Protein product: CAWAGLGYEQYF.

CDR3 residues: CASSSRDTYSYEQYF. Here the CDR3 DNA reads TGTGCCAGCAGCTCACGGGACACCTACTCCTACGAGCAGTACTTC. V usage is TRBV7-8 and J usage is TRBJ2-7; weak D call: TRBD1 (6 bases). Trimming removed 4 bases at V and 0 bases at J, with 13 bases between. Germline V gene data show CDR1 as SGHVS and CDR2 as FQNEAQ. The CDR3 is 15 amino acids.

This clone was seen more than once but under ten times. The chain combines TRBV6-5 with TRBJ2-2; tentatively, D is TRBD1 (5 bases). The CDR3 spans 13 residues. CDR1 and CDR2 from the germline V gene are MNHEY and SVGAGI. V lost 5 bases and J lost 7, with 11 bases in between. The chain's CDR3 is CASSAPGIGELFF. In DNA, the CDR3 is TGTGCCAGCAGTGCCCCAGGGATCGGGGAGCTGTTTTTT.

The chain is built from TRBV2 and TRBJ2-2; weak D call: TRBD1 (6 bases). V lost 1 base, J lost 0 bases, and 9 bases lay in between. The germline gives CDR1 SNHLY, CDR2 FYNNEI. CDR3 length: 16 residues. The CDR3 is CASSEGQGSNTGELFF. Here the CDR3 DNA reads TGTGCCAGCAGTGAAGGGCAGGGGTCGAACACCGGGGAGCTGTTTTTT.

The chain combines TRBV5-1 with TRBJ1-1, with D perhaps matching TRBD1 (5 bases). Germline CDR1 reads SGHRS; CDR2 reads YFSETQ. The CDR3 is 13 amino acids. The ends were cut back, 2 bases at V and 8 bases at J, with 13 bases in the middle. DNA for the CDR3: TGCGCCAGCAGCTTCGTAGGGCAGGGAGAAGCTTTCTTT. Translated, it gives CASSFVGQGEAFF. Using reference TRBV5-1 and TRBJ1-1 for the parts outside the CDR3, the full variable domain is KAGVTQTPRYLIKTRGQQVTLSCSPISGHRSVSWYQQTPGQGLQFLFEYFSETQRNKGNFPGRFSGRQFSNSRSEMNVSTLELGDSALYLCASSFVGQGEAFFGQGTRLTVV.

This chain uses TRBV4-1 with TRBJ2-1, with D maybe TRBD1 (6 bases). Germline CDR1 is MGHRA and CDR2 is YSYEKL. There are 15 residues in the CDR3. V lost 1 base to trimming and J lost 4 bases, with 11 bases between them. The CDR3 here is CASSQGIQGYNEQFF. The CDR3 nucleotides read TGCGCCAGCAGCCAAGGAATCCAGGGGTACAATGAGCAGTTCTTC.

This clone was seen a few times. CDR3 sequence: CASSSWGVGSTEQYF. As DNA, the CDR3 is TGTGCCAGCAGCTCTTGGGGAGTAGGGTCCACCGAGCAGTACTTC. The chain links TRBV5-6 to TRBJ2-7; tentatively, D is TRBD2 (5 bases). CDR1 SGHDT and CDR2 YYEEEE come from the germline V gene. This CDR3 comprises 15 residues. V was cut by 3 bases and J by 6 bases, with 19 bases left in between.

The rearrangement uses TRBV9 and TRBJ2-1; tentative D call: TRBD2 (6 bases). CDR3 length: 13 residues. Germline V gene sequence: CDR1 SGDLS, CDR2 YYNGEE. V was shortened by 2 bases and J by 15 bases, with 18 bases between the two germline ends. The CDR3 loop is CASSVDSGGFPFF. The CDR3 DNA sequence: TGTGCCAGCAGCGTCGATAGCGGAGGGTTTCCGTTCTTC.

The rearrangement links TRBV10-3 to TRBJ2-3; D is uncertain. Trimming removed 3 bases at V and 2 bases at J, with 9 bases between. The CDR3 sequence is 14 residues long. Germline V gene data show CDR1 as ENHRY and CDR2 as SYGVKD. CDR3 protein: CAISDTHTTDTQYF. The CDR3, as DNA: TGTGCCATCAGTGACACCCACACCACAGATACGCAGTATTTT.

The CDR3 here is CATQGQGIHEQYF. The DNA of the CDR3 is TGTGCCACTCAGGGACAGGGTATACACGAGCAGTACTTC. The chain couples TRBV19 to TRBJ2-7, with 9 bases fitting TRBD1. V shed 10 bases, J shed 5 bases, and the junction held 9 bases outside the gene matches. This CDR3 is 13 amino acids long. CDR1 and CDR2 from the germline V gene are LNHDA and SQIVND (reference sequence).

This clone was observed a few times. The chain employs TRBV30 and TRBJ1-1; D not certain. Germline values: CDR1 GTSNPN, CDR2 SVGIG (reference sequence). The CDR3 extends over 12 amino acids. The ends were cut back, 1 base at V and 3 bases at J, with 6 bases in the middle. CDR3 nucleotide sequence: TGTGCCTGGAGTGGCGAGTACACTGAAGCTTTCTTT. Translated, it gives CAWSGEYTEAFF.

CDR3 sequence reads: CASSLFRGGPYEQYF. The CDR3 nucleotides are TGTGCCAGCTCCCTATTTCGGGGAGGGCCTTACGAGCAGTACTTC. The chain is built from TRBV27 and TRBJ2-7; TRBD2 aligns across 7 bases. V shed 8 bases, J shed 4 bases, and the junction held 14 bases outside the gene matches. Germline assignment: CDR1 MNHEY and CDR2 SMNVEV (reference sequence). The CDR3 consists of 15 residues.

Worth noting for this clone: One end of the junction does not line up with germline, which may come from a read error. This rearrangement joins TRBV7-9 to TRBJ2-7, with D possibly being TRBD2 (6 bases). The CDR3 has 14 amino acids. The germline V gene encodes CDR1 SEHNR and CDR2 FQNEAQ (reference sequence). The DNA of the CDR3 is TGTTCCAGCACCCTAGGGACTGGGGACGGCGAGCAGTACTTC. This codes for CSSTLGTGDGEQYF. Together with reference TRBV7-9 and TRBJ2-7, the CDR3 gives the full variable domain: DTGVSQNPRHKITKRGQNVTFRCDPISEHNRLYWYRQTLGQGPEFLTYFQNEAQLEKSRLLSDRFSAERPKGSFSTLEIQRTEQGDSAMYLCSSTLGTGDGEQYFGPGTRLTVT.

The CDR3 region is CASSDRDRYYGYTF. The CDR3 DNA is TGTGCCAGCAGTGACCGGGACAGATACTATGGCTACACCTTC. The chain links TRBV6-1 to TRBJ1-2, with 7 positions matching TRBD1. The ends lost 3 bases at V and 3 bases at J; junction bases unmatched: 4. Germline V lookup: CDR1 MNHNS, CDR2 SASEGT. The CDR3 has 14 residues.

The gene calls are TRBV10-2 and TRBJ2-1, with 7 bases identical to TRBD2. The CDR3 totals 15 residues. In germline, CDR1 is WSHSY, CDR2 SAAADI. With V trimmed by 6 bases and J by 1 base, 6 bases remained unmatched. In DNA form, the CDR3 reads TGCGCCAGCAGAGCAAGAGCGGGGTCCTACAATGAGCAGTTCTTC. Translated: CASRARAGSYNEQFF.

This chain links TRBV5-1 with TRBJ1-6; 9 bases align to TRBD1. Germline V gene lookup returns CDR1 SGHRS and CDR2 YFSETQ. V was clipped by 3 bases and J by 6 bases; unmatched bases: 4. The CDR3 has 15 residues. The CDR3 loop reads CASSSIQGANSPLHF. The CDR3, as DNA: TGCGCCAGCAGCTCCATACAGGGGGCTAATTCACCCCTCCACTTT. Full variable domain (rest looked up from reference TRBV5-1 and TRBJ1-6): KAGVTQTPRYLIKTRGQQVTLSCSPISGHRSVSWYQQTPGQGLQFLFEYFSETQRNKGNFPGRFSGRQFSNSRSEMNVSTLELGDSALYLCASSSIQGANSPLHFGNGTRLTVT.

There are a few counts of this clone. This chain joins TRBV7-2 and TRBJ2-5; weak D call: TRBD2 (6 bases). Germline assignment: CDR1 SGHTA and CDR2 FQGNSA. The CDR3 loop spans 15 amino acids. Trimming left V 3 bases short and J 5 bases short, with 16 bases between. The CDR3 nucleotides read TGTGCCAGCAGCTTCTCCCGCGGGGCGAGGGAGACCCAGTACTTC. It codes for CASSFSRGARETQYF. The complete variable domain, with remaining parts taken from reference TRBV7-2 and TRBJ2-5, reads GAGVSQSPSNKVTEKGKDVELRCDPISGHTALYWYRQSLGQGLEFLIYFQGNSAPDKSGLPSDRFSAERTGGSVSTLTIQRTQQEDSAVYLCASSFSRGARETQYFGPGTRLLVL.

V gene TRBV5-4 combines with J gene TRBJ2-7; D perhaps matches TRBD1 (7 bases). V lost 5 bases and J lost 1, with 19 bases in between. CDR1 SGHNT and CDR2 YYREEE come from the germline V gene (reference sequence). This CDR3 region has 16 residues. The CDR3 is CASSRNGGRGSYEQYF. CDR3 DNA: TGTGCCAGCAGTCGGAACGGGGGCAGGGGGTCCTACGAGCAGTACTTC.

The J gene is TRBJ2-1, the V gene TRBV30; 9 bases are shared with TRBD1. The V gene's germline CDR1 is GTSNPN and CDR2 SVGIG (reference sequence). The CDR3 has 14 amino acids. J lost 9 bases, V lost 2 bases, and 8 bases had no gene match. The CDR3 here is CAWSKQGAMGEQFF. The CDR3 nucleotides are TGTGCCTGGAGTAAACAGGGGGCGATGGGTGAGCAGTTCTTC.

This clone was seen a handful of times. The rearrangement links TRBV5-1 to TRBJ2-7; TRBD1 is a possible D gene (6 bases). V lost 1 base and J 3 bases, leaving 17 bases between the germline ends. From germline, CDR1 is SGHRS and CDR2 YFSETQ. CDR3 length: 16 amino acids. CDR3 amino acids: CASSLLGGTGSYEQYF. The CDR3 DNA reads as TGCGCCAGCAGCTTGCTAGGCGGTACAGGGAGCTACGAGCAGTACTTC.

The chain employs TRBV11-2 and TRBJ2-7; TRBD1 aligns across 9 bases. The trim removed 5 bases at V and 6 bases at J, leaving 5 bases unmatched. The CDR3 covers 13 residues. Germline lookup yields CDR1 SGHAT and CDR2 FQNNGV. CDR3 bases: TGTGCCAGCAGCGCCCAGGACAGGGGCGAGCAGTACTTC. This encodes CASSAQDRGEQYF.

The chain joins TRBV5-1 to TRBJ2-7; D remains unclear. The V end lost 1 base, the J end lost 4 bases, and 6 bases lay between the germline ends. Germline values: CDR1 SGHRS, CDR2 YFSETQ. This CDR3 spans 12 amino acids. The CDR3 loop is CASSLNVYEQYF. CDR3 bases: TGCGCCAGCAGCTTGAATGTATACGAGCAGTACTTC.

The chain has TRBV7-5 and TRBJ2-5; the table's D call TRBD2 went unverified against the DNA. TRBV7-5 corresponds to a pseudogene. The CDR3 contains 17 residues. This chain's CDR3 is CARSLVDGGRSGETQYF. CDR3 DNA sequence: TGTGCCAGAAGCTTGGTGGATGGCGGGAGGTCTGGGGAGACCCAGTACTTC.

J is TRBJ2-5 and V is TRBV6-9; 14 bases are a match to TRBD2. This CDR3 has 20 amino acids. Germline CDR1 is MNHGY and CDR2 is SVAAGI. V shed 3 bases and J 3 bases; nucleotides not matched to a gene: 15. CDR3 amino acids: CASSYQTSGGACREKETQYF. The CDR3 DNA sequence: TGTGCCAGCAGTTACCAGACTAGCGGGGGGGCATGTCGGGAAAAAGAGACCCAGTACTTC.

This clone was counted between two and nine times. The rearrangement joins TRBV6-5 to TRBJ2-3, with D tentatively TRBD2 (5 bases). Looked up from germline, CDR1 is MNHEY and CDR2 is SVGAGI. The ends were cut back, 5 bases at V and 3 bases at J, with 9 bases in the middle. The CDR3 extends over 13 amino acids. The CDR3 DNA reads as TGTGCCAGCAGTAATCCGGGGACAGATACGCAGTATTTT. It encodes CASSNPGTDTQYF.